This record concerns one TCR beta chain sequence. The antigen is undetermined. Data came from immunoSEQ multiplex PCR; TCRdb stores just in-frame clones and leaves some out. The sample lists 25,000 to 40,000 clones, more than 75% occurring once. The data belong to a study of a mutant IDH1 vaccine in newly diagnosed glioma. Study in general: Patients' prior therapy spanned radiotherapy, temozolomide, or both; most underwent both.

CDR3 size: 15 residues. The V end lost 4 bases, the J end lost 7 bases, and 17 bases lay between the germline ends. Germline CDR1 MNHEY, CDR2 SVGAGI. Whole-study findings and limits: Researchers report vaccine-induced immune responses in about 93% of patients.

Time point here: week 35, safety follow-up. Mutant IDH1 20-mer peptide, at 300 ug, made up each vaccine dose, with topical imiquimod. New WHO grade 3 or 4 astrocytomas that were IDH1-mutant and ATRX-lost occurred in the donors. Sequencing was performed on PBMCs, taken from a glioma patient whose treatment included an IDH1 peptide vaccine. V usage is TRBV6-5 and J usage is TRBJ1-5, with D possibly matching TRBD1 (5 bases). The receptor was derived from a man aged 25-45 years with glioma. CDR3 in DNA: TGTGCCAGCAGTTTCAACCAGGGCCCCGGACAGCCCCAGCATTTT. It codes for CASSFNQGPGQPQHF.